This is a list of T cell receptor beta chains from one sample in a study of identical twins. One entry per CDR3 protein, called by TCRdb with MiXCR from the 5' RACE reads. Among some 590,000 distinct CDR3 sequences, 9.5% to 10% were seen once, and the ten largest hold around 3%. These data also formed part of another study, on yellow fever vaccine responses in identical twins.

The sample comprised PBMCs. Source of these receptors: a young woman in good health. Each CDR3 is given with its conserved first and last residue. The D gene is left open where the match is weak. Expanded clones get a size class; other rows say once, few or many, or leave the size out.

CDR3aa,CDR3nt,d_gene,j_gene,abundance,v_gene
CASSPQLNNQPQHF,TGTGCCAGCAGTCCACAATTGAATAATCAGCCCCAGCATTTT,.,TRBJ1-5,many,TRBV2
CASSPSGILSSDEQYF,TGCGCCAGCAGCCCTTCCGGGATTCTCTCAAGCGACGAGCAGTACTTC,.,TRBJ2-7,.,TRBV10-2
CASRTYLGTTNTEAFF,TGTGCCAGCAGAACCTACCTCGGGACGACGAACACTGAAGCTTTCTTT,.,TRBJ1-1,.,TRBV28
CASSMTSGGELFF,TGTGCCAGCAGCATGACTAGCGGCGGGGAGCTGTTTTTT,TRBD2,TRBJ2-2,once,TRBV7-3
CATSTDRFYEQFF,TGTGCCACCAGCACCGACAGGTTCTATGAGCAGTTCTTC,.,TRBJ2-1,many,TRBV15
CASSETGGETGELFF,TGTGCCAGCAGTGAAACGGGAGGGGAAACCGGGGAGCTGTTTTTT,TRBD2,TRBJ2-2,.,TRBV2
CSVPLGGLQAFF,TGCAGCGTACCTCTAGGCGGGCTCCAAGCTTTCTTT,.,TRBJ1-1,many,TRBV29-1
CASSERLAATDTQYF,TGTGCCAGCAGTGAACGACTAGCGGCCACAGATACGCAGTATTTT,TRBD2,TRBJ2-3,.,TRBV25-1
CSARGYSVNVLTF,TGCAGTGCTAGAGGGTACAGCGTCAACGTCCTGACTTTC,.,TRBJ2-6,.,TRBV20-1
CASSSGQLTGELFF,TGTGCCAGCAGCTCCGGACAGCTCACCGGGGAGCTGTTTTTT,.,TRBJ2-2,few,TRBV7-9
CASSPDINYEQYF,TGTGCCAGCAGCCCGGACATAAACTACGAGCAGTACTTC,.,TRBJ2-7,.,TRBV14
CASSLESAGRTGELFF,TGTGCCAGCAGCTTAGAATCCGCGGGCCGGACCGGGGAGCTGTTTTTT,.,TRBJ2-2,few,TRBV11-2
CATSDQWRETQYF,TGTGCCACCAGTGACCAGTGGCGGGAGACCCAGTACTTC,.,TRBJ2-5,many,TRBV24-1
CAIGGRGDGTQYF,TGTGCCATCGGGGGACGCGGGGATGGTACGCAGTATTTT,.,TRBJ2-3,many,TRBV10-3
CASSPGLRDRDYEQYF,TGTGCCAGCAGCCCGGGCTTACGGGACAGGGATTACGAGCAGTACTTC,TRBD1,TRBJ2-7,many,TRBV7-6
CASSQDLTGSYGYTF,TGCGCCAGCAGCCAAGATCTGACAGGGAGCTATGGCTACACCTTC,TRBD1,TRBJ1-2,.,TRBV4-3
CSGGDRVFAETQYF,TGCAGCGGCGGGGACAGGGTCTTCGCGGAGACCCAGTACTTC,TRBD1,TRBJ2-5,.,TRBV29-1
CAISPGTGGITDTQYF,TGTGCCATCAGTCCCGGGACAGGGGGCATCACAGATACGCAGTATTTT,TRBD1,TRBJ2-3,many,TRBV10-3
CASTLRGAGANSLGEQFF,TGTGCCAGCACCCTAAGGGGGGCGGGGGCTAACAGTCTTGGTGAGCAGTTCTTC,.,TRBJ2-1,.,TRBV11-2
CASSLGSGVPNEQYF,TGTGCCAGCAGTTTAGGATCAGGGGTTCCGAACGAGCAGTACTTC,.,TRBJ2-7,.,TRBV27
CAWSVSWPNEKLFF,TGTGCCTGGAGTGTGTCATGGCCTAATGAAAAACTGTTTTTT,.,TRBJ1-4,.,TRBV30
CASSLGGKGASYEQYF,TGTGCCAGCAGCTTAGGAGGGAAGGGTGCCTCCTACGAGCAGTACTTC,.,TRBJ2-7,.,TRBV7-9
CASHGLGENNEQFF,TGTGCCAGCCACGGACTAGGAGAAAACAATGAGCAGTTCTTC,TRBD2,TRBJ2-1,.,TRBV6-1
CSARDGTGEYEQYF,TGCAGTGCTAGAGATGGGACAGGGGAGTACGAGCAGTACTTC,TRBD1,TRBJ2-7,few,TRBV20-1
CASSQDVGAYTQYF,TGCGCCAGCAGCCAAGATGTTGGAGCTTATACGCAGTATTTT,.,TRBJ2-3,.,TRBV4-3
CASKSSGTESYEQYF,TGTGCCAGCAAATCCTCCGGGACAGAGAGTTACGAGCAGTACTTC,TRBD1,TRBJ2-7,many,TRBV6-2/TRBV6-3
CASSQAAGRPSNEQFF,TGTGCCAGCAGCCAAGCGGCAGGGCGGCCTTCCAATGAGCAGTTCTTC,.,TRBJ2-1,few,TRBV3-1
CATSRVDTEAFF,TGTGCCACCAGCAGAGTTGACACTGAAGCTTTCTTT,.,TRBJ1-1,.,TRBV15
CASSVAPGTGGQETQYF,TGTGCCAGCAGCGTAGCCCCCGGGACAGGGGGCCAGGAGACCCAGTACTTC,TRBD1,TRBJ2-5,few,TRBV9
CASSSTSGGANEQFF,TGTGCCAGCAGCTCTACTAGCGGGGGGGCCAATGAGCAGTTCTTC,TRBD2,TRBJ2-1,many,TRBV7-2
CASSFFGGPGNEQFF,TGTGCCAGCAGTTTTTTTGGTGGGCCGGGCAATGAGCAGTTCTTC,.,TRBJ2-1,many,TRBV12-3/TRBV12-4
CASSRLGGRETQYF,TGTGCCAGCAGCCGTCTAGGGGGACGAGAGACCCAGTACTTC,.,TRBJ2-5,many,TRBV3-1
CASSYPGQGPAAFF,TGTGCCAGCAGTTACCCCGGCCAAGGGCCCGCGGCGTTCTTC,.,TRBJ2-1,few,TRBV6-5
CASSLGLAGGAVPYEQYF,TGTGCCAGCAGCTTAGGTCTAGCGGGAGGAGCTGTCCCCTACGAGCAGTACTTC,TRBD2,TRBJ2-7,.,TRBV11-3
CASSFQGSEQFF,TGTGCCAGCAGCTTTCAGGGCAGTGAGCAGTTCTTC,.,TRBJ2-1,.,TRBV7-9
CASTSSGTPYEQYF,TGTGCCAGCACCTCCTCCGGGACACCCTACGAGCAGTACTTC,.,TRBJ2-7,few,TRBV7-2
CASSKKAELDEQFF,TGTGCCAGCAGCAAGAAAGCAGAACTCGATGAGCAGTTCTTC,.,TRBJ2-1,many,TRBV21-1
CASSFGTSPYNEQFF,TGCGCCAGCAGCTTCGGGACTAGTCCCTACAATGAGCAGTTCTTC,TRBD2,TRBJ2-1,.,TRBV5-1
CASSFRRGLTDTQYF,TGTGCCAGCAGTTTTAGGCGGGGGCTCACAGATACGCAGTATTTT,.,TRBJ2-3,.,TRBV28
CASSLGSGGRETQYF,TGTGCCAGCAGCCTAGGGAGCGGGGGCCGAGAGACCCAGTACTTC,TRBD2,TRBJ2-5,few,TRBV7-2
CASSQDRASGNTGELFF,TGCGCCAGCAGCCAAGATAGGGCTAGCGGGAATACCGGGGAGCTGTTTTTT,TRBD2,TRBJ2-2,many,TRBV4-3
CASSLFGGGDTDTQYF,TGCGCCAGCAGCTTGTTCGGCGGGGGGGACACAGATACGCAGTATTTT,TRBD2,TRBJ2-3,few,TRBV5-1
CASSYGGLGANVLTF,TGTGCCAGCAGTTACGGGGGGCTCGGGGCCAACGTCCTGACTTTC,.,TRBJ2-6,few,TRBV6-2/TRBV6-3
CASSPRPGGRYTQYF,TGTGCCAGCAGTCCACGGCCGGGGGGCCGATATACGCAGTATTTT,.,TRBJ2-3,.,TRBV7-8
CASSPRRGSRVDEQYF,TGTGCCAGCTCCCCCCGGCGGGGGAGCAGAGTTGACGAGCAGTACTTC,TRBD2,TRBJ2-7,once,TRBV27
CSARRAGTPLGTQYF,TGCAGTGCTAGGAGAGCGGGGACCCCCTTAGGAACGCAGTATTTT,TRBD2,TRBJ2-3,few,TRBV20-1
CASSLSSLAGDLDNEQFF,TGTGCCAGCAGCTTAAGTTCGCTAGCGGGAGATCTCGACAATGAGCAGTTCTTC,TRBD2,TRBJ2-1,few,TRBV11-1
CASSTSVRGNQPQHF,TGTGCCAGCAGTACCTCGGTCCGAGGCAATCAGCCCCAGCATTTT,.,TRBJ1-5,many,TRBV12-3/TRBV12-4
CASSYSTLAGRFRAGELFF,TGTGCCAGCAGTTACTCGACGCTAGCGGGCAGATTTCGGGCCGGGGAGCTGTTTTTT,TRBD2,TRBJ2-2,many,TRBV6-5
CASSSPGQGGPQPQHF,TGTGCCAGCAGTTCTCCGGGACAGGGCGGGCCTCAGCCCCAGCATTTT,TRBD1,TRBJ1-5,few,TRBV12-3/TRBV12-4
CASRPSGVGANVLTF,TGTGCCAGCAGACCCTCTGGGGTCGGGGCCAACGTCCTGACTTTC,.,TRBJ2-6,.,TRBV6-1
CSVEAGTGGNTQYF,TGCAGCGTTGAGGCCGGGACAGGGGGCAATACGCAGTATTTT,TRBD1,TRBJ2-3,many,TRBV29-1
CSVESIGREQFF,TGCAGCGTTGAGTCCATTGGGAGAGAGCAGTTCTTC,.,TRBJ2-1,few,TRBV29-1